Presented here are 4 T cell receptor beta chains from one specimen sequenced in a study of cytomegalovirus exposure and HLA in healthy donors. The primer mix had 60 Vbeta and 13 Jbeta primers. TCRdb's table, derived via immunoSEQ multiplex PCR, lists solely in-frame clones and lacks some. The sample shows approximately 100,000 clones, 60% to 80% of them seen only once. The sequenced sample was PBMCs. All receptors come from a boy between 10 and 17 years old in good health and CMV-seronegative.

Details on this clone: At one end the junction does not follow the germline gene, possibly because of a read error. The genes are TRBV7-7 and TRBJ1-1; D uncertain. Germline loops: CDR1 SSHAT, CDR2 FNYEAQ (reference sequence). CDR3 length: 12 residues. The CDR3 DNA reads TGTGCTAGCAGCTTACGCGGGGCTGAAGCTTTCTTT. The encoded protein is CASSLRGAEAFF.

A remark on this clone: The junction does not match germline at one end; this may be a read error. The chain links TRBV30 to TRBJ1-2, with D perhaps matching TRBD1 (6 bases). The germline V gene encodes CDR1 GTSNPN and CDR2 SVGIG (reference sequence). This CDR3 has 12 residues. The CDR3 spells CAWSTRDIRSLF. Here the CDR3 DNA reads TGTGCCTGGAGTACCCGGGACATTAGGAGCCTCTTC.

The chain's CDR3 is CASSLSGWGQQETQYF. The CDR3 nucleotides read TGTGCCAGCAGTTTAAGCGGTTGGGGACAGCAAGAGACCCAGTACTTC. V usage is TRBV28 and J usage is TRBJ2-5; 7 bases are a match to TRBD1. The V and J ends lost 2 bases and 2 bases, in that order; junction bases with no gene match: 8. The CDR3 runs 16 residues. Germline V gene lookup returns CDR1 MDHEN and CDR2 SYDVKM. Using reference TRBV28 and TRBJ2-5 for the parts outside the CDR3, the full variable domain is DVKVTQSSRYLVKRTGEKVFLECVQDMDHENMFWYRQDPGLGLRLIYFSYDVKMKEKGDIPEGYSVSREKKERFSLILESASTNQTSMYLCASSLSGWGQQETQYFGPGTRLLVL.

This rearrangement joins TRBV7-8 to TRBJ2-2; TRBD2 matches at 7 bases. CDR3 size: 14 residues. The J segment lost 6 bases and the V segment lost 8 bases, leaving 9 bases of the junction unmatched. CDR1 and CDR2 (germline): SGHVS, FQNEAQ. CDR3 sequence (DNA): TGTGCCAGCGGGGGGGTCTCCCAATCCGGGGAGCTGTTTTTT. It encodes CASGGVSQSGELFF.